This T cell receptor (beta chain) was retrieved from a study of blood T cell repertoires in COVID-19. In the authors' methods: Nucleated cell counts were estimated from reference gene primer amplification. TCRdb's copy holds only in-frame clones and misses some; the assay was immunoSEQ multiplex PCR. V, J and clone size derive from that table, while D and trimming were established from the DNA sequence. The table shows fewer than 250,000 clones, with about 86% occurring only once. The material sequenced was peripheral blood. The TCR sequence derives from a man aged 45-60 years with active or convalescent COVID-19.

The CDR3 DNA sequence: TGTGCCAGCAGTCCCCTTACCGCGGGGACTGAAGCTTTCTTT. Translating it yields CASSPLTAGTEAFF. J is TRBJ1-1 and V is TRBV27; D gene unclear. The CDR3 is 14 residues long. The V and J ends lost 5 bases and 5 bases respectively, with 15 bases between them. Germline CDR1 is MNHEY and CDR2 is SMNVEV (reference sequence).